This T cell receptor beta chain was documented in a study of graft-versus-host responses after intestinal transplantation. Sequenced by immunoSEQ multiplex PCR; TCRdb stores in-frame clones only, minus some. This table holds fewer than 45,000 clones, around 96% found once. CDR1 and CDR2 from the germline V gene are MGHRA and YSYEKL. With 1 base clipped from V and 11 bases from J, the junction kept 7 bases outside the gene matches. The CDR3 contains 13 residues. The source is a human patient who received an intestinal transplant, so some T cells may come from the graft donor. Sequencing was performed on PBMCs, taken 16 days after intestinal transplant. The rearrangement uses TRBV4-1 and TRBJ1-1; 7 bases line up with TRBD1. This CDR3 reads CASSQVPGQRAFF. The CDR3 DNA follows: TGCGCCAGCAGCCAAGTACCGGGACAGAGGGCTTTCTTT.